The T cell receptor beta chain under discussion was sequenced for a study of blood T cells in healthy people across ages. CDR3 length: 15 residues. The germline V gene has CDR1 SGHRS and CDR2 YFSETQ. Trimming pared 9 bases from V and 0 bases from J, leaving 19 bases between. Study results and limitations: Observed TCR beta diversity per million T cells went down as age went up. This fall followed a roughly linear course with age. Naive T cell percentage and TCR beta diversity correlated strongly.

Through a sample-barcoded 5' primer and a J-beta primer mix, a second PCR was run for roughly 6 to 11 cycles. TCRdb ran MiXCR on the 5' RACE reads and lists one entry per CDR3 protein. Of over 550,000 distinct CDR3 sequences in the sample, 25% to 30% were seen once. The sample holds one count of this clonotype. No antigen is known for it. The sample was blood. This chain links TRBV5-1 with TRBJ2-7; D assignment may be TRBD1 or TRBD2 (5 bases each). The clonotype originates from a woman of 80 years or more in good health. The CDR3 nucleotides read TGCGCCACCAAATTGGGAGAGGGGTCCTCCTACGAGCAGTACTTC. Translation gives CATKLGEGSSYEQYF.